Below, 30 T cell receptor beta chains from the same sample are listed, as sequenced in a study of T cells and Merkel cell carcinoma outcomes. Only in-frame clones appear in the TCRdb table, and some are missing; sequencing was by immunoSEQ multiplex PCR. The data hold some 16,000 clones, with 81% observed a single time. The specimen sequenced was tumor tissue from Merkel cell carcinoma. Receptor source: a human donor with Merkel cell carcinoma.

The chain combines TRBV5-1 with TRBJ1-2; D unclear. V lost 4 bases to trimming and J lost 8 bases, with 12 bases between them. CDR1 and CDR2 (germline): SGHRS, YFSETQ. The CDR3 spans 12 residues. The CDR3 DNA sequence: TGCGCCAGCAGCATCGGGGTGGGGGGCTACACCTTC. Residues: CASSIGVGGYTF.

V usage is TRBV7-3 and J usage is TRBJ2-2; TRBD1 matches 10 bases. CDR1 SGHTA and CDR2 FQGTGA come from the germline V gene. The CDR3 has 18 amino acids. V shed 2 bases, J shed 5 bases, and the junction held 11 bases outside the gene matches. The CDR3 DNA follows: TGTGCCAGCAGCTTAGCCACCACGGGACAGGGGAAAACCGGGGAGCTGTTTTTT. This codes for CASSLATTGQGKTGELFF.

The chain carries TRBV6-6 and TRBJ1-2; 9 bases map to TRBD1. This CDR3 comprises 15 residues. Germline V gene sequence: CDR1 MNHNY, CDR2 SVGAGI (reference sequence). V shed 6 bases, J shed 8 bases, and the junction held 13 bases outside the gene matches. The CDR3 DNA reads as TGTGCCAGCAGGATGCCTTTGGGACAGGGAGACGGCTACACCTTC. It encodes CASRMPLGQGDGYTF.

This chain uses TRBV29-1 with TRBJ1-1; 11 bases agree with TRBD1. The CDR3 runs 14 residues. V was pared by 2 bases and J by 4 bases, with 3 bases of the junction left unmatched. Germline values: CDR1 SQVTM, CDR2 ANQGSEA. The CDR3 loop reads CSVEKGQGGTEAFF. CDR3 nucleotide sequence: TGCAGCGTTGAAAAGGGACAGGGGGGCACTGAAGCTTTCTTT.

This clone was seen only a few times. The CDR3 sequence is CASSFWVYGQGVNQPQHF. The CDR3 nucleotides are TGTGCCAGCAGCTTTTGGGTTTATGGACAGGGGGTAAATCAGCCCCAGCATTTT. The chain combines TRBV5-6 with TRBJ1-5; 10 bases match TRBD1. After removal of 2 bases from V and 4 bases from J, the junction contained 12 bases not matched to a gene. This CDR3 contains 18 residues. Germline loops: CDR1 SGHDT, CDR2 YYEEEE.

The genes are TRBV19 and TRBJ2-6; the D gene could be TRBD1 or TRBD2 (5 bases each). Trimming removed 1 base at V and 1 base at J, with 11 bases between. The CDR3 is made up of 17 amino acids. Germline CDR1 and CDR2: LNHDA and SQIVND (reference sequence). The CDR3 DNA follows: TGTGCCAGTAGTATAGGGGGCGCGGGTTCTGGGGCCAACGTCCTGACTTTC. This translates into CASSIGGAGSGANVLTF.

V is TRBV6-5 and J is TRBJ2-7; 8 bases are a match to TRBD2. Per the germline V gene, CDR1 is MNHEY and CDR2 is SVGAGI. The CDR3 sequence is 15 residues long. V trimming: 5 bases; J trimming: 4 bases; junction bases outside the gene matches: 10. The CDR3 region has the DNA TGTGCCAGCAGTAGGGGACTAGAACTCCAATACGAGCAGTACTTC. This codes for CASSRGLELQYEQYF.

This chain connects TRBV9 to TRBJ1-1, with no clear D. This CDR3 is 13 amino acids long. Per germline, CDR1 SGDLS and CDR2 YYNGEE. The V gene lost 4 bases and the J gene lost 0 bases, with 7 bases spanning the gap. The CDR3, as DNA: TGTGCCAGCAGCATCGCGGTGAACACTGAAGCTTTCTTT. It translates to CASSIAVNTEAFF.

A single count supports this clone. CDR3 coding DNA: TGTGCCAGCAGGCCAGGGGTGAATCAGCCCCAGCATTTT. As protein: CASRPGVNQPQHF. The chain employs TRBV6-1 and TRBJ1-5, with D possibly TRBD1 on 6 matching bases. Germline CDR1 reads MNHNS; CDR2 reads SASEGT. The CDR3 contains 13 residues. V lost 6 bases and J 4 bases, leaving 10 bases between the germline ends.

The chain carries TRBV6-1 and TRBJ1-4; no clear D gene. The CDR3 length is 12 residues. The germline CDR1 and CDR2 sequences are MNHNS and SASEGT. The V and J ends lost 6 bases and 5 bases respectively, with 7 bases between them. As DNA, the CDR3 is TGTGCCAGCAGGAGTCCCAATGAAAAACTGTTTTTT. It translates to CASRSPNEKLFF.

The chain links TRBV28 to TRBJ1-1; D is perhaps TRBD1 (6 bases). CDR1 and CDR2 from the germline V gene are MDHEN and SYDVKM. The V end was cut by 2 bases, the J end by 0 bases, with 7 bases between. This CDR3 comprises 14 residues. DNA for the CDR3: TGTGCCAGCAGTTTAGGGACATTGAACACTGAAGCTTTCTTT. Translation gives CASSLGTLNTEAFF.

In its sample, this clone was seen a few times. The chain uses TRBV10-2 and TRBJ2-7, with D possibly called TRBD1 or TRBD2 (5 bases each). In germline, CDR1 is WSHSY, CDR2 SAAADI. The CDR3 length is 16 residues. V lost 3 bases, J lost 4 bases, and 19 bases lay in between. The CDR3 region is CASSDWDDSSRYEQYF. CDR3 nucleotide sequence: TGCGCCAGCAGTGACTGGGACGATTCTTCCCGATACGAGCAGTACTTC.

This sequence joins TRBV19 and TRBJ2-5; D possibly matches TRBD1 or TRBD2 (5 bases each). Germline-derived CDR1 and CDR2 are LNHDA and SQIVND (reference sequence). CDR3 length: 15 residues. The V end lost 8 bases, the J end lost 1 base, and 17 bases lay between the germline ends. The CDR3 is CASRGAPGSQETQYF. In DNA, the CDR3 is TGTGCCAGTCGGGGCGCGCCTGGGAGCCAAGAGACCCAGTACTTC.

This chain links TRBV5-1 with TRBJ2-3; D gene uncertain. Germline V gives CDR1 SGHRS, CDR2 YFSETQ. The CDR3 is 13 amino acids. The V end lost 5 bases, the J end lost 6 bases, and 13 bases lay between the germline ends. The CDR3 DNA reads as TGCGCCAGCAGGTTATCCCAGATTGATACGCAGTATTTT. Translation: CASRLSQIDTQYF.

The CDR3 sequence: CASSPQGPGGTEKLFF. DNA for the CDR3: TGTGCCAGCTCACCACAAGGACCCGGTGGAACTGAAAAACTGTTTTTT. The V and J genes are TRBV18 and TRBJ1-4; D is unclear. Trimming took 1 base from V and 7 from J, leaving 16 bases between them. The CDR3 is 16 residues long. Germline loops: CDR1 KGHSH, CDR2 LQKENI.

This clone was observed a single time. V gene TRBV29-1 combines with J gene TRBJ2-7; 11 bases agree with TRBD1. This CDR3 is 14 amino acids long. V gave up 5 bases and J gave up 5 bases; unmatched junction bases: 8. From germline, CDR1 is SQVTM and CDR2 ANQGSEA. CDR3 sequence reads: CSVSIGTGGHEQYF. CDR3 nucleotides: TGCAGCGTTTCTATAGGGACAGGGGGTCACGAGCAGTACTTC.

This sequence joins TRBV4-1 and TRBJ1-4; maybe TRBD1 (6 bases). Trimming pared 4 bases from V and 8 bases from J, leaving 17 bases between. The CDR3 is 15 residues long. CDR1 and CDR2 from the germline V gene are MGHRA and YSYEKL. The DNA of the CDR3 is TGCGCCAGCAGCCGATCTTCCAGGGGTGGGGAAAAACTGTTTTTT. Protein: CASSRSSRGGEKLFF.

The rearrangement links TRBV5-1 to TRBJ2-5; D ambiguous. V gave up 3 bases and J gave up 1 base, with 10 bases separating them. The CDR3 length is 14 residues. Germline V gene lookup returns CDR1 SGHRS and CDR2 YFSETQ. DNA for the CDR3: TGCGCCAGCAGCTCGCTGTCTAGCCAAGAGACCCAGTACTTC. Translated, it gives CASSSLSSQETQYF.

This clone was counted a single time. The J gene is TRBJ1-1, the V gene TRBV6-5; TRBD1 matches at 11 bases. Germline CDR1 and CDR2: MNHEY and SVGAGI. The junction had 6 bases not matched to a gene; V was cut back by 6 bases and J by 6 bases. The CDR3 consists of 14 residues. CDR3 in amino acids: CASRSGQGGPEAFF. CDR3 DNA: TGTGCCAGCAGATCGGGACAGGGGGGCCCTGAAGCTTTCTTT.

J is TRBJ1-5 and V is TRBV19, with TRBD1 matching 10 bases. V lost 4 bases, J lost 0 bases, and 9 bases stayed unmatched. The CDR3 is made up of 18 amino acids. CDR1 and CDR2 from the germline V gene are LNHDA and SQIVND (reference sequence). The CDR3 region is CASSTAGQGVDSNQPQHF. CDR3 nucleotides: TGTGCCAGTAGTACCGCTGGACAGGGGGTTGATAGCAATCAGCCCCAGCATTTT.

CDR3 region: CASSVHTLSEAFF. CDR3 in DNA: TGTGCCAGCAGCGTCCATACTCTTTCTGAAGCTTTCTTT. This chain uses TRBV9 with TRBJ1-1; unclear D gene. Germline-derived CDR1 and CDR2 are SGDLS and YYNGEE. Trimming cost V 2 bases and J 6 bases, with 11 bases left between them. The CDR3 extends over 13 amino acids.

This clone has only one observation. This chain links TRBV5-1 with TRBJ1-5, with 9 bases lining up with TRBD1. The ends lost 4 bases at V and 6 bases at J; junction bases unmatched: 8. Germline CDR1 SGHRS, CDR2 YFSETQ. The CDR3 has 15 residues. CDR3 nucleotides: TGCGCCAGCAGCGTACAGGGGGCGGAAGGTCAGCCCCAGCATTTT. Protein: CASSVQGAEGQPQHF.

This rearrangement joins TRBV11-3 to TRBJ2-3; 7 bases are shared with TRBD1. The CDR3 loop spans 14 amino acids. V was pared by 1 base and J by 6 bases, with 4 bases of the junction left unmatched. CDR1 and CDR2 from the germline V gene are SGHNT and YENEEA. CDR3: CASSLGGQSDTQYF. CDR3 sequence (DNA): TGTGCCAGCAGCTTAGGGGGACAGTCGGATACGCAGTATTTT. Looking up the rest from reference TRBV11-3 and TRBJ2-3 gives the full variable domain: EAGVVQSPRYKIIEKKQPVAFWCNPISGHNTLYWYLQNLGQGPELLIRYENEEAVDDSQLPKDRFSAERLKGVDSTLKIQPAELGDSAVYLCASSLGGQSDTQYFGPGTRLTVL.

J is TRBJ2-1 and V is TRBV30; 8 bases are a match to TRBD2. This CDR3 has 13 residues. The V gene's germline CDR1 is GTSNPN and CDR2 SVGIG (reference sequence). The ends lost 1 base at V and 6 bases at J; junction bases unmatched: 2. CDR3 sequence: CAWSASGPNEQFF. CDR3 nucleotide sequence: TGTGCCTGGAGTGCTAGCGGGCCCAATGAGCAGTTCTTC.

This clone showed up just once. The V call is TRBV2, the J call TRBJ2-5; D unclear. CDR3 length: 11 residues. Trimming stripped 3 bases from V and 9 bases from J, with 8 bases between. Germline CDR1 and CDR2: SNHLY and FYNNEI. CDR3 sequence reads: CASSERWAQYF. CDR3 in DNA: TGTGCCAGCAGTGAGCGGTGGGCCCAGTACTTC.

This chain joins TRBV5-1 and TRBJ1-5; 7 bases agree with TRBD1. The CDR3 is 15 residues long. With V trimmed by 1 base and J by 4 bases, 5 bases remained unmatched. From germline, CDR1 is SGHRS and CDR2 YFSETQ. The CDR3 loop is CASSLLGQTNQPQHF. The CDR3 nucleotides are TGCGCCAGCAGCTTGCTGGGACAGACTAATCAGCCCCAGCATTTT.

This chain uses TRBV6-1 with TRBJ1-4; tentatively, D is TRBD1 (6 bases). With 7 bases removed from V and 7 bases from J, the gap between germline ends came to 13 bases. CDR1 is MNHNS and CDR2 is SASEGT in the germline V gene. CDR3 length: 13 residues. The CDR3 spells CASKGGVSEKLFF. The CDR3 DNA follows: TGTGCCAGCAAGGGGGGCGTTTCTGAAAAACTGTTTTTT.

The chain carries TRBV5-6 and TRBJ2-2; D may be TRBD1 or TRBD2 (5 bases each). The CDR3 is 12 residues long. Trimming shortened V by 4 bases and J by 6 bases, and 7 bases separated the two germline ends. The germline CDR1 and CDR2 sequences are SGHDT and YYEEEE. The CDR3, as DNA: TGTGCCAGCAGCATGGGACCCGGGGAGCTGTTTTTT. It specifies CASSMGPGELFF.

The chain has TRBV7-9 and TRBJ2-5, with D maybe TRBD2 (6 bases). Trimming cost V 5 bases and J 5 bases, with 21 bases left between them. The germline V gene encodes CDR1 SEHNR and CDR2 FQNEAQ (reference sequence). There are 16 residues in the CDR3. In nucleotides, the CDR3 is TGTGCCAGCAGCCCACCCGGAGGCGGGATCCTGGAGACCCAGTACTTC. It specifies CASSPPGGGILETQYF.

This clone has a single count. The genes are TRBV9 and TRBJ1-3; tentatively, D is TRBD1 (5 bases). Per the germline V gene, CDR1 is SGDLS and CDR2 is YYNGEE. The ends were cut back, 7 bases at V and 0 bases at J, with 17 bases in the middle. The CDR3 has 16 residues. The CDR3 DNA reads TGTGCCAGCTCCGAGGGGCGGCCGCTCTCTGGAAACACCATATATTTT. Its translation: CASSEGRPLSGNTIYF.